This paragraph covers one T cell receptor (beta chain) sequence. Its specificity is unknown. The sample originates from a study of T cells after yellow fever vaccination. Overall study results and limits: Detected again after the booster were most primary-vaccination clones, at about 96% CD4 and 88% CD8. When the response was secondary, it was weaker but reached its peak faster, day 5 versus 15.

CDR1 and CDR2 (germline): LNHDA, SQIVND (reference sequence). With 1 base removed from V and 6 bases from J, the gap between germline ends came to 10 bases. This CDR3 comprises 13 residues. TCRdb fed the 5' RACE reads into MiXCR, producing one record per CDR3 protein. The repertoire includes approximately 260,000 distinct CDR3 sequences, roughly 5% of them detected once, and roughly 3.4% sits in the top ten. This TCR came from a man aged 18 to 30 who received the YFV17D yellow fever vaccine. The genes are TRBV19 and TRBJ2-7; D remains ambiguous. The starting material was CD4+ T cells sorted from PBMCs, obtained on the day of the yellow fever booster vaccination. CDR3 sequence: CASSIGPLGEQYV. CDR3 in DNA: TGTGCCAGTAGTATAGGCCCCCTCGGCGAGCAGTACGTC.